The table lists the clone carrying this T cell receptor beta chain with a few counts. Its cognate antigen is unknown. This CDR3 has 15 amino acids. Germline V CDR1 and CDR2: MNHGY, SAAAGT. V shed 8 bases and J 6 bases; nucleotides not matched to a gene: 11. Investigators took adjacent lung free of atypia at least 2 cm from the tumor margin. The sample comes from a study of T cells in localized non-small cell lung cancer. Some clones are missing from TCRdb's copy, which holds only in-frame ones; the method was immunoSEQ multiplex PCR. The data show about 1,800 clones, roughly 18% seen once. Overall study findings and caveats: Within adjacent lung there appeared a median 57 of the top 100 tumor clones. Sequencing covered just one tumor region, so heterogeneity cannot be ruled out. Uninvolved nearby lung showed the greatest T cell clonality, exceeding that found in tumor.

This clonotype originated in a man aged 35 to 69 with stage II squamous cell lung carcinoma. The sample was normal lung tissue next to the tumor, taken before any cancer treatment. The gene calls are TRBV6-8 and TRBJ1-5; TRBD1 matches at 9 bases. As DNA, the CDR3 is TGTGCCAGCTCGCCTGCGGGACAGGGAAGTCAGCCCCAGCATTTT. Its protein is CASSPAGQGSQPQHF.